This entry features one T cell receptor beta chain sequence. The data were taken from a study of OX40 agonist ivuxolimab in advanced cancers. As for the study in general: At 65% to 85% male, the cohort had a mean age of about 60 years, ranging from roughly 20 to 80. Earlier anti-PD-1, anti-PD-L1 or anti-CTLA-4 therapy was permitted; 30% to 45% had received some.

This CDR3 is built from 15 residues. Germline-derived CDR1 and CDR2 are MNHNY and SVGAGI (reference sequence). The V gene end was trimmed by 8 bases and the J gene end by 6 bases; junction bases not matched to a gene: 12. The data were produced by immunoSEQ multiplex PCR, yet TCRdb's version contains in-frame clones alone and is incomplete. The profile shows over 50,000 clones, roughly 88% of them singletons. The clonotype was recovered from an adult with an advanced solid tumor such as melanoma, head and neck, liver or kidney cancer. The sequencing here drew on CD4+ or CD8+ T cells sorted from blood, taken in a trial of the OX40 agonist ivuxolimab. The chain employs TRBV6-6 and TRBJ2-2, with 7 positions matching TRBD1. The CDR3 spells CASSRDRRTPGELFF. In DNA, the CDR3 is TGTGCCAGCTCCAGGGACAGACGAACACCCGGGGAGCTGTTTTTT.